This record covers a single TCR beta chain. Its matching antigen is unknown. cDNA synthesis used the whole RNA isolate, giving expressed TCRB sequences. Repertoires were generated with immunoSEQ multiplex PCR, while TCRdb's copy carries only in-frame clones and drops some. The data hold around 280,000 clones, with 15% observed a single time. The data stem from a study of beta chain features in type 1 diabetes. General observations from the study: Type 1 diabetes patients had TCRB CDR3s that were shorter (moderately but significantly so) in all four CD4+ subsets.

There are 15 residues in the CDR3. Trimming took 4 bases from V and 5 from J; bases not matched to a gene: 10. The germline V gene encodes CDR1 SGHNT and CDR2 YYREEE (reference sequence). Averaging roughly 100 mL, one heparinised blood draw was given by each donor. The clonotype was recovered from a man aged 18 to 29 with type 1 diabetes. The V call is TRBV5-4, the J call TRBJ2-7; 9 nucleotides align to TRBD1. Sequencing was carried out using naive CD4+ T cells from blood. CDR3 bases: TGTGCCAGCAGCCCGGCCGGGACAGGGTCCGACGAGCAGTACTTC. This translates into CASSPAGTGSDEQYF.